The 27 T cell receptor beta chains reported below all come from one sample, sequenced in a study of T cell responses to AZD1222 COVID-19 vaccine (dated by TCRdb to the early 2020s). The receptor library was made with the immunoSEQ multiplex PCR assay. Imported from immuneACCESS, the table was reduced by TCRdb to in-frame sequences with V and J called. These copies leave out some clones; in studies compared against another copy, an unresolved V gene accounts for under half, and the cause of the remainder is not known. This sample has about 120,000 clones in its table, and 88% of those were observed once. Of the sample, about 5% falls within the top ten clones. The sample's time point label is to be understood as: baseline before first vaccination. Specimen: peripheral blood, collected on day 0 of AZD1222 vaccination. Source of these receptors: an adult in good health.

The chain combines TRBV2 with TRBJ2-6; D ambiguous. The germline CDR1 and CDR2 sequences are SNHLY and FYNNEI. With 7 bases removed from V and 6 bases from J, the gap between germline ends came to 7 bases. The length of the CDR3 is 12 residues. CDR3 nucleotide sequence: TGTGCCAGCACCCTCGAGGCCAACGTCCTGACTTTC. Protein: CASTLEANVLTF.

V usage is TRBV11-3 and J usage is TRBJ1-6; D perhaps matches TRBD1 (6 bases). Trimming removed 0 bases from V and 10 bases from J, with 16 bases in between. Germline lookup yields CDR1 SGHNT and CDR2 YENEEA. There are 16 residues in the CDR3. CDR3 in DNA: TGTGCCAGCAGCTTAGATTCCGGGGGCTCGGGGTCACCCCTCCACTTT. Its protein product is CASSLDSGGSGSPLHF.

This clone was observed a single time. The chain is built from TRBV6-6 and TRBJ2-7; D is possibly TRBD1 (6 bases). V was cut by 5 bases and J by 0 bases, with 11 bases left in between. Germline CDR1 and CDR2: MNHNY and SVGAGI (reference sequence). CDR3 size: 14 residues. The chain's CDR3 is CASSRTASSYEQYF. The DNA for the CDR3 is TGTGCCAGCAGTAGGACAGCTAGCTCCTACGAGCAGTACTTC.

The rearrangement links TRBV11-2 to TRBJ1-1, with a tentative D call TRBD1 (6 bases). Trimming cost V 3 bases and J 4 bases, with 15 bases left between them. The CDR3 runs to 15 residues. Germline V gene lookup returns CDR1 SGHAT and CDR2 FQNNGV. CDR3 amino acids: CASSFFSGVGTEAFF. The CDR3 region has the DNA TGTGCCAGCAGCTTTTTTTCAGGGGTCGGCACTGAAGCTTTCTTT.

This chain links TRBV3-1 (or the pseudogene TRBV3-2) with TRBJ2-7, with D tentatively TRBD1 or TRBD2 (5 bases each). The CDR3 runs 18 residues. V was clipped by 0 bases and J by 3 bases, with 21 bases between them. Germline V CDR1 and CDR2: LGHDT, YNNKEL (reference sequence). The CDR3 protein is CASSQDGGRLPPLYEQYF. In DNA, the CDR3 is TGTGCCAGCAGCCAAGATGGGGGAAGGTTGCCACCTCTCTACGAGCAGTACTTC.

The chain joins TRBV5-4 to TRBJ2-1, with 16 bases identical to TRBD2. There are 19 residues in the CDR3. Trimming at V came to 3 bases and at J to 0 bases, leaving 6 bases not matched to a gene. Germline CDR1 and CDR2: SGHNT and YYREEE (reference sequence). DNA for the CDR3: TGTGCCAGCAGCTCCCGGGGACTAGCGGGAGGGCGCTCCTACAATGAGCAGTTCTTC. It translates to CASSSRGLAGGRSYNEQFF.

The rearrangement links TRBV5-4 to TRBJ2-7; 11 bases are shared with TRBD2. The ends lost 4 bases at V and 6 bases at J; junction bases unmatched: 9. CDR3 length equals 15 residues. Germline values: CDR1 SGHNT, CDR2 YYREEE (reference sequence). The CDR3 is CASSLGTSGTSEQYF. The CDR3 bases are TGTGCCAGCAGCCTGGGGACTAGCGGAACCTCCGAGCAGTACTTC.

The chain recombines TRBV28 with TRBJ2-7; D unresolved. CDR3 size: 13 residues. Germline CDR1 is MDHEN and CDR2 is SYDVKM. V was trimmed by 6 bases and J by 0 bases, leaving 9 bases between them. The CDR3 DNA follows: TGTGCCAGCAGCAGCCTGGGCTCCTACGAGCAGTACTTC. Protein: CASSSLGSYEQYF.

This chain connects TRBV19 to TRBJ1-2; the D gene is possibly TRBD1 (6 bases). Trimming cost V 6 bases and J 3 bases, with 14 bases left between them. From germline, CDR1 is LNHDA and CDR2 SQIVND (reference sequence). The CDR3 consists of 14 residues. The CDR3, as DNA: TGTGCCAGTAGCGGACAGCCTGAGGACTATGGCTACACCTTC. Its translation: CASSGQPEDYGYTF.

The chain is built from TRBV27 and TRBJ1-4; D is perhaps TRBD1 (6 bases). CDR3 length: 14 residues. V lost 2 bases and J lost 8, with 12 bases in between. CDR1 and CDR2 (germline): MNHEY, SMNVEV (reference sequence). CDR3 region: CASSLGGGREKLFF. As DNA, the CDR3 is TGTGCCAGCAGTTTAGGGGGGGGCAGGGAAAAACTGTTTTTT.

The chain has TRBV19 and TRBJ2-7; D gene uncertain. This CDR3 comprises 13 residues. V dropped 3 bases and J dropped 3 bases, with 9 bases sitting between them. Germline V gene sequence: CDR1 LNHDA, CDR2 SQIVND (reference sequence). The DNA for the CDR3 is TGTGCCAGTAGTATGAACCCACACTACGAGCAGTACTTC. It encodes CASSMNPHYEQYF.

The CDR3 region has the DNA TGCGCCAGCAGCCAAACAGGGGGTGAGACCCAGTACTTC. It encodes CASSQTGGETQYF. V and J are TRBV5-1 and TRBJ2-5; 8 bases align to TRBD1. Germline assignment: CDR1 SGHRS and CDR2 YFSETQ. The CDR3 is made up of 13 amino acids. V lost 4 bases, J lost 5 bases, and 4 bases stayed unmatched.

The CDR3 loop reads CASSLGQAAEAFF. The CDR3 nucleotides read TGCGCCAGCAGCTTGGGACAGGCCGCCGAAGCTTTCTTT. The chain combines TRBV5-1 with TRBJ1-1; weak D call: TRBD1 (6 bases). The V gene lost 0 bases and the J gene lost 8 bases, with 11 bases spanning the gap. Germline-derived CDR1 and CDR2 are SGHRS and YFSETQ. The CDR3 covers 13 residues. The variable domain in full, completed from reference TRBV5-1 and TRBJ1-1, reads KAGVTQTPRYLIKTRGQQVTLSCSPISGHRSVSWYQQTPGQGLQFLFEYFSETQRNKGNFPGRFSGRQFSNSRSEMNVSTLELGDSALYLCASSLGQAAEAFFGQGTRLTVV.

For the CDR3, the DNA is TGTGCCACCAGCAGAGAGCCCAGGGGGAGCGAGCAGTACTTC. It codes for CATSREPRGSEQYF. The rearrangement joins TRBV15 to TRBJ2-7; 7 bases are shared with TRBD1. With V trimmed by 0 bases and J by 6 bases, 5 bases remained unmatched. Per germline, CDR1 LNHNV and CDR2 YYDKDF (reference sequence). The length of the CDR3 is 14 residues.

The chain recombines TRBV12-3 or TRBV12-4 with TRBJ1-1; D is unresolved. The CDR3 runs 11 residues. V lost 3 bases, J lost 3 bases, and 2 bases lay in between. The CDR3 DNA sequence: TGTGCCAGCAGTTTTTACACTGAAGCTTTCTTT. Its protein is CASSFYTEAFF.

In this sample, this clone turned up once. The CDR3 protein is CAWRGTSGFYNEQFF. CDR3 nucleotides: TGTGCCTGGAGAGGGACTAGCGGTTTCTACAATGAGCAGTTCTTC. The chain recombines TRBV30 with TRBJ2-1, with 11 nucleotides matching TRBD2. The junction had 4 bases not matched to a gene; V was cut back by 3 bases and J by 3 bases. CDR3 length equals 15 residues. Looked up from germline, CDR1 is GTSNPN and CDR2 is SVGIG (reference sequence).

The rearrangement links TRBV2 to TRBJ2-3, with 10 bases that match TRBD1. This CDR3 is 14 amino acids long. The V gene's germline CDR1 is SNHLY and CDR2 FYNNEI. The V and J ends lost 4 bases and 3 bases, in that order; junction bases with no gene match: 1. The CDR3 sequence: CASSGTGGTDTQYF. For the CDR3, the DNA is TGTGCCAGCAGTGGGACAGGGGGGACAGATACGCAGTATTTT.

The V gene is TRBV5-1, the J gene TRBJ2-1; 12 nucleotides align to TRBD2. With 1 base clipped from V and 7 bases from J, the junction kept 9 bases outside the gene matches. Germline CDR1 reads SGHRS; CDR2 reads YFSETQ. The CDR3 is 17 residues long. The CDR3 DNA reads as TGCGCCAGCAGCTTGAGCCCCCTAGCGGGGGGGACGAATGAGCAGTTCTTC. It specifies CASSLSPLAGGTNEQFF.

This sequence joins TRBV11-2 and TRBJ2-3, with no clear D. The CDR3 loop spans 12 amino acids. V shed 6 bases and J shed 0 bases, with 4 bases lying between them. Germline CDR1 SGHAT, CDR2 FQNNGV. The CDR3 region is CASRPSTDTQYF. CDR3 nucleotide sequence: TGTGCCAGCAGACCTAGCACAGATACGCAGTATTTT.

The chain couples TRBV5-1 to TRBJ1-4; D is undetermined. Trimming cost V 0 bases and J 3 bases, with 9 bases left between them. The germline gives CDR1 SGHRS, CDR2 YFSETQ. This CDR3 region has 15 residues. DNA of the CDR3: TGCGCCAGCAGCTTGGGTGATGGGCCTAATGAAAAACTGTTTTTT. It encodes CASSLGDGPNEKLFF.

This clone was seen a handful of times. The chain is built from TRBV9 and TRBJ2-2; the D call may be TRBD1 or TRBD2 (5 bases each). V lost 3 bases to trimming and J lost 4 bases, with 16 bases between them. The CDR3 extends over 16 amino acids. Per the germline V gene, CDR1 is SGDLS and CDR2 is YYNGEE. CDR3 residues: CASSETGTVGTGELFF. The CDR3 DNA reads as TGTGCCAGCAGCGAGACCGGGACCGTGGGCACCGGGGAGCTGTTTTTT.

This sequence joins TRBV5-1 and TRBJ2-1; D tentatively fits TRBD1 or TRBD2 (5 bases each). From germline, CDR1 is SGHRS and CDR2 YFSETQ. V was clipped by 5 bases and J by 10 bases, with 22 bases between them. The CDR3 consists of 15 residues. Here the CDR3 reads CASSFDGTPRREQFF. CDR3 DNA: TGCGCCAGCAGTTTCGACGGGACCCCTAGGCGGGAGCAGTTCTTC.

The rearrangement links TRBV28 to TRBJ1-1; unclear D gene. In germline, CDR1 is MDHEN, CDR2 SYDVKM. With 2 bases removed from V and 4 bases from J, the gap between germline ends came to 11 bases. The CDR3 has 14 residues. The CDR3 bases are TGTGCCAGCAGTTTAGACCCGGAGGTCACTGAAGCTTTCTTT. Translation gives CASSLDPEVTEAFF.

The rearrangement links TRBV18 to TRBJ1-3, with a possible D match to TRBD1 (5 bases). Trimming stripped 5 bases from V and 0 bases from J, with 11 bases between. Germline V gives CDR1 KGHSH, CDR2 LQKENI. CDR3 length: 15 amino acids. CDR3 in amino acids: CASSWDSRSGNTIYF. CDR3 DNA sequence: TGTGCCAGCTCATGGGACTCTCGCTCTGGAAACACCATATATTTT.

The chain employs TRBV5-1 and TRBJ1-1; no clear D. This CDR3 comprises 15 residues. Trimming stripped 0 bases from V and 5 bases from J, with 14 bases between. From germline, CDR1 is SGHRS and CDR2 YFSETQ. CDR3 residues: CASSLDPAPRTEAFF. CDR3 nucleotides: TGCGCCAGCAGCTTGGATCCAGCCCCAAGAACTGAAGCTTTCTTT.

This clone occurred once. The chain joins TRBV5-1 to TRBJ1-5, with a tentative D call TRBD1 (6 bases). V was shortened by 4 bases and J by 9 bases, with 26 bases between the two germline ends. The CDR3 spans 17 residues. Germline V CDR1 and CDR2: SGHRS, YFSETQ. Written as DNA, the CDR3 is TGCGCCAGCAGCCGTAAACGGCGGACAGCCCGCAGAAGGCCCCAGCATTTT. This sequence encodes CASSRKRRTARRRPQHF.

This rearrangement joins TRBV30 to TRBJ1-6, with 7 bases identical to TRBD1. In germline, CDR1 is GTSNPN, CDR2 SVGIG (reference sequence). The CDR3 has 13 amino acids. After removal of 1 base from V and 11 bases from J, the junction contained 5 bases not matched to a gene. CDR3: CAWSGQGDAPLHF. In nucleotides, the CDR3 is TGTGCCTGGAGTGGTCAGGGGGACGCACCCCTCCACTTT.